A selection of T cell receptor beta chains follows, all from one sample in a study of regulatory T cells in long-lasting Graves disease. MiXCR, applied by TCRdb to the multiplex PCR reads, yields one record per CDR3 protein. The table has some 600,000 distinct CDR3 sequences, about 16% seen once; the top ten hold approximately 12%. The sample was also linked to a second study, of T cells in Graves' hyperthyroidism and ophthalmopathy.

This material consisted of peripheral blood mononuclear cells (PBMCs), taken at new diagnosis, from a patient treated with antithyroid drugs. Receptor source: a young man with Graves disease. Each CDR3 is given with its conserved first and last residue. D genes are given only for firm matches. Some rows have no size entry. The others give once, few or many, or a class for an expanded clone.

d_call	v_call	j_call	clone_size	cdr3_nt	cdr3_aa
TRBD1	TRBV12-3/TRBV12-4	TRBJ2-7	few	TGTGCCAGCAGTTCATTTCAGGGGGCAATTAGGTACGAGCAGTACTTC	CASSSFQGAIRYEQYF
TRBD2	TRBV7-6	TRBJ2-2	few	TGTGCCAGCAGCCCAACTCGGCTAGCGGGAGGGTCCGGGGAGCTGTTTTTT	CASSPTRLAGGSGELFF
TRBD2	TRBV27	TRBJ2-7	few	TGTGCCAGCAGTTCCTGGACTAGCGGGAAGACCTACGAGCAGTACTTC	CASSSWTSGKTYEQYF
-	TRBV5-4	TRBJ2-7	many	TGTGCCAGCAGCTTGGAACCAAGACCCGAGCAGTACTTC	CASSLEPRPEQYF
-	TRBV20-1	TRBJ2-7	many	TGCAGTGCTAGCAGGGGCGGCTCCTACGAGCAGTACTTC	CSASRGGSYEQYF
-	TRBV10-2	TRBJ2-5	-	TGCGCCAGCAGCGTACAGGGCCTGTTAGAGACCCAGTACTTC	CASSVQGLLETQYF
-	TRBV5-1	TRBJ2-5	many	TGCGCCAGCAGCTTGGGGGCAAACCCATTCATCCAAGAGACCCAGTACTTC	CASSLGANPFIQETQYF
TRBD1	TRBV4-1	TRBJ1-2	-	TGCGCCAGCAGCCAAGAGGGACAGGGTGGTCTCTATGGCTACACCTTC	CASSQEGQGGLYGYTF
TRBD1	TRBV7-9	TRBJ2-7	many	TGTGCCAGCAGCCACACAGGGGGCTACGAGCAGTACTTC	CASSHTGGYEQYF
-	TRBV18	TRBJ1-1	many	TGTGCCAGCTCACCACCGTCTAAGGGGACTGCTGAAGCTTTCTTT	CASSPPSKGTAEAFF
-	TRBV28	TRBJ2-1	many	TGTGCCAGCAGTCCCCGATCTAGGTCGAGCTTCTACAATGAGCAGTTCTTC	CASSPRSRSSFYNEQFF
TRBD2	TRBV5-1	TRBJ2-7	-	TGCGCCAGCAGCTCGCCCCCGGGACTAGCGGGATCCTACGAGCAGTACTTC	CASSSPPGLAGSYEQYF
-	TRBV20-1	TRBJ2-7	few	TGCAGTGCTAACGGGCAGACTCACTACGAGCAGTACTTC	CSANGQTHYEQYF
-	TRBV5-1	TRBJ1-1	many	TGCGCCAGCAGCGCGGAAAGGGGGACTGAAGCTTTCTTT	CASSAERGTEAFF
-	TRBV20-1	TRBJ2-7	-	TGCAGTGCTCCTCGATCTGGATTAACCTACGAGCAGTACTTC	CSAPRSGLTYEQYF
-	TRBV12-3/TRBV12-4	TRBJ1-6	-	TGTGCCAGCAGTTTTGGGGAGTTCAATTCACCCCTCCACTTT	CASSFGEFNSPLHF
-	TRBV25-1	TRBJ2-5	few	TGTGCCAGCAGTGAGGATACAGGGCCGCAAGAGACCCAGTACTTC	CASSEDTGPQETQYF
-	TRBV9	TRBJ2-7	many	TGTGCCAGCAGCGTAGCGGGTGGAGTCTACGAGCAGTACTTC	CASSVAGGVYEQYF
-	TRBV5-5	TRBJ2-7	-	TGTGCCAGCAGCTTGGTGGGGAAACCAACCTACGAGCAGTACTTC	CASSLVGKPTYEQYF
-	TRBV7-9	TRBJ2-1	-	TGTGCCAGCAGCTTAGCAGGAGGTATGAACAATGAGCAGTTCTTC	CASSLAGGMNNEQFF
TRBD2	TRBV28	TRBJ2-1	many	TGTGCCAGCAGTTTCCGGCGGGAGGTATACAATGAGCAGTTCTTC	CASSFRREVYNEQFF
TRBD2	TRBV28	TRBJ2-1	many	TGTGCCAGCAGTTCCCCCGGGACTAGCTCAACTAGGTTCTTC	CASSSPGTSSTRFF
-	TRBV28	TRBJ2-7	many	TGTGCCAGCAATACCGGCGTTTACGAGCAGTACTTC	CASNTGVYEQYF
TRBD2	TRBV19	TRBJ2-1	-	TGTGCCAGTAATCACGGGAGGGCAGGGGCTGAGCAGTTCTTC	CASNHGRAGAEQFF
-	TRBV28	TRBJ1-5	-	TGTGCCAGCAATTCCCATGGCAATCAGCCCCAGCATTTT	CASNSHGNQPQHF
-	TRBV24-1	TRBJ2-3	many	TGTGCCACCAGTGACTACCGGGGCCGAATTTATACGCAGTATTTT	CATSDYRGRIYTQYF
-	TRBV5-1	TRBJ2-1	few	TGCGCCAGCAGCCCGACCTTGGGTAGCGATTACAATGAGCAGTTCTTC	CASSPTLGSDYNEQFF
TRBD1	TRBV4-2	TRBJ1-1	-	TGTGCCAGCAGCCAAGAACAGGGGTTTGGGAGCACTGAAGCTTTCTTT	CASSQEQGFGSTEAFF
-	TRBV12-3/TRBV12-4	TRBJ1-4	many	TGTGCCAGCACTAAATTATCCTGGGAAGAAAAACTGTTTTTT	CASTKLSWEEKLFF
TRBD2	TRBV28	TRBJ2-1	many	TGTGCCAGCAGTTTACTGGGACTAGCGGACTCCTACAATGAGCAGTTCTTC	CASSLLGLADSYNEQFF
-	TRBV6-1	TRBJ2-2	-	TGTGCCAGCCGAAACCCTGGCCGCTACACCGGGGAGCTGTTTTTT	CASRNPGRYTGELFF
-	TRBV7-8	TRBJ1-1	many	TGTGCCAGCAGCTTAGTTAGGAGAAACACTGAAGCTTTCTTT	CASSLVRRNTEAFF
-	TRBV19	TRBJ1-4	-	TGTGCCAGTAGTATAGGCAGGGATCGACTGTTTTTT	CASSIGRDRLFF
-	TRBV11-1	TRBJ2-5	many	TGTGCCAGCACTAAGATGGCGGGATGGATGGGAGAGACCCAGTACTTC	CASTKMAGWMGETQYF
-	TRBV12-3/TRBV12-4	TRBJ1-1	few	TGTGCCAGCATCATTGGACGGGGAGGGTTTGGGTTGAACACTGAAGCTTTCTTT	CASIIGRGGFGLNTEAFF
TRBD1	TRBV6-1	TRBJ1-4	many	TGTGCCAGCAGTGAAGGAGAAGGGGGCGGAAAACTGTTTTTT	CASSEGEGGGKLFF
-	TRBV9	TRBJ1-1	-	TGTGCCAGCAGCGTAGGGATTAATGAGGACACTGAAGCTTTCTTT	CASSVGINEDTEAFF
-	TRBV19	TRBJ2-2	-	TGTGCCAGTAGTATAGATCGGGCCTGGGGCGGGGAGCTGTTTTTT	CASSIDRAWGGELFF
TRBD1	TRBV19	TRBJ2-7	-	TGTGCCAGTAGTGTCCGGGACAGCCATTCCTACGAGCAGTACTTC	CASSVRDSHSYEQYF
-	TRBV6-7	TRBJ2-5	many	TGTGCCAGCAGTTACTCAACCATTCGGGGGGCCGAAAAGTTCCAAGAGACCCAGTACTTC	CASSYSTIRGAEKFQETQYF
TRBD2	TRBV20-1	TRBJ2-7	many	TGCAGTGTAGGCAGCGGGAGTGGGTACGAGCAGTACTTC	CSVGSGSGYEQYF
-	TRBV6-1	TRBJ2-2	many	TGTGCCAGCAGAAGACTAGTTTCCGGGGAGCTGTTTTTT	CASRRLVSGELFF
-	TRBV4-1	TRBJ2-2	-	TGCGCCAGCAGCCAGAGGCCGGGAACTAACACCGGGGAGCTGTTTTTT	CASSQRPGTNTGELFF
TRBD2	TRBV6-1	TRBJ2-2	many	TGTGCCAGCATCCGGCGGGAGTATGAGCTGTTTTTT	CASIRREYELFF
-	TRBV18	TRBJ1-1	-	TGTGCCAGCTCACCCTCCACAGGGTTTGGTTTGAACACTGAAGCTTTCTTT	CASSPSTGFGLNTEAFF
-	TRBV6-2/TRBV6-3	TRBJ2-7	many	TGTGCCAGCAGTTATTTAGGGGTGAGACTTCATCCTCACTTC	CASSYLGVRLHPHF
-	TRBV5-5	TRBJ2-1	few	TGTGCCAGCAGCTTGGGGGACGGTGGCCTTCGGGGGCAGTTCTTC	CASSLGDGGLRGQFF
-	TRBV5-4	TRBJ2-1	few	TGTGCCAGCAGTTCCATGAGGGATGAGCAGTTCTTC	CASSSMRDEQFF
-	TRBV12-3/TRBV12-4	TRBJ2-6	many	TGTGCCAGCAGTATCCGGGGCTCTGGGGCCAACGTCCTGACTTTC	CASSIRGSGANVLTF
-	TRBV12-3/TRBV12-4	TRBJ2-3	many	TGTGCCAGCAGTTTCGGGGGAGATACGCAGTATTTT	CASSFGGDTQYF
TRBD1	TRBV6-1	TRBJ1-5	many	TGTGCCAGCAGTGTCCCCCGGGACAGGGGCCAGCCCCAGCATTTT	CASSVPRDRGQPQHF
-	TRBV6-1	TRBJ2-2	few	TGTGCCAGCAATACGGGGAAAACAGGGCGAACCGGGGAGCTGTTTTTT	CASNTGKTGRTGELFF
TRBD1	TRBV30	TRBJ2-1	few	TGTGCCTGGAGTCTCCGACAGGGGGGCTACAATGAGCAGTTCTTC	CAWSLRQGGYNEQFF
TRBD1	TRBV10-3	TRBJ1-2	few	TGTGCCATCAGCCTGGACAGGGGGACCGGAAATTATGGCTACACCTTC	CAISLDRGTGNYGYTF
-	TRBV5-1	TRBJ1-3	-	TGCGCCAGCAGCTCGCTACAGCTTGGCTCTGGAAACACCATATATTTT	CASSSLQLGSGNTIYF
-	TRBV27	TRBJ2-1	many	TGTGCCAGCAGTTTCGAACGACTAGCCTACAATGAGCAGTTCTTC	CASSFERLAYNEQFF
-	TRBV19	TRBJ1-3	-	TGTGCCAGTAGTCCGGGTCCCCTTGGAAACACCATATATTTT	CASSPGPLGNTIYF
TRBD2	TRBV7-9	TRBJ2-7	-	TGTACCAGCAGTCGCACCGGGACTAGCGGGAGATACGAGCAGTACTTC	CTSSRTGTSGRYEQYF
-	TRBV9	TRBJ1-2	-	TGTGCCAGCAGCGTAGCTCTGGAGGGGCCTAACTATGGCTACACCTTC	CASSVALEGPNYGYTF